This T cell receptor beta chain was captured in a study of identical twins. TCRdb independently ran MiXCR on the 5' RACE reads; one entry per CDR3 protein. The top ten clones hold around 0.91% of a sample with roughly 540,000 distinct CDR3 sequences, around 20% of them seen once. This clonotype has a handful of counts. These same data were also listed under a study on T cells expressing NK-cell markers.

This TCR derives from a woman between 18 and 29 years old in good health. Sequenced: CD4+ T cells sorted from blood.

The DNA for the CDR3 is TGCAGTGCTAGAGATATCCGGGGGCGGGCCACCGGGGAGCTGTTTTTT. This codes for CSARDIRGRATGELFF. The chain carries TRBV20-1 and TRBJ2-2; D tentatively fits TRBD1 or TRBD2 (6 bases each). This CDR3 contains 16 residues. Germline values: CDR1 DFQATT, CDR2 SNEGSKA (reference sequence). Trimming left V 0 bases short and J 4 bases short, with 15 bases between.